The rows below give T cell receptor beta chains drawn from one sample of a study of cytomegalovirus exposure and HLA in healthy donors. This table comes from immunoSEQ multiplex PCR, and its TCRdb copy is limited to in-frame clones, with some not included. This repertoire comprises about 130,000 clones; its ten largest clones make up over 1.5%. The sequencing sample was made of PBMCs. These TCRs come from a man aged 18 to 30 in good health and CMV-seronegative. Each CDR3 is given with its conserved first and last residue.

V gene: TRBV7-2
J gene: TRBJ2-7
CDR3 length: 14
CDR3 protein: CASSGGINIYEQYF

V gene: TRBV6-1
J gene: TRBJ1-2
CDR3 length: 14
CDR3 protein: CASSEAWGDSPYTF

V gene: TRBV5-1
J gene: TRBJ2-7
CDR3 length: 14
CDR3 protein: CASSSGTSSYEQYF

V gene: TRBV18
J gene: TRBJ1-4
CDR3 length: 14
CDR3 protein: CASSPGQESEKLFF

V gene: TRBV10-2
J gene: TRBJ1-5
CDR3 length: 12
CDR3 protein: CASSGILQPQHF

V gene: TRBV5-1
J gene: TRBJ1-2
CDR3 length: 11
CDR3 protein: CASSSDRGYTF

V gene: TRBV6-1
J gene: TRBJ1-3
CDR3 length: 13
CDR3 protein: CASSEVRGNTIYF

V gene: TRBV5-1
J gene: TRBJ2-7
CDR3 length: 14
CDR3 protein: CASSLDASSYEQYF

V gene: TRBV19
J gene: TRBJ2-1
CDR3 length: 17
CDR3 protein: CASSRPNAGTVSNEQFF

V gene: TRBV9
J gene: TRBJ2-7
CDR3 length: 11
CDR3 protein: CASSVIYEQYF